This T cell receptor beta chain was obtained from a study of beta chain features in type 1 diabetes. Sequencing targeted expressed TCRB transcripts, as all isolated RNA had been reverse transcribed. TCRdb keeps only in-frame clones here, not all; method: immunoSEQ multiplex PCR. The sample has around 300,000 clones, approximately 15% seen once. CDR3 length: 15 amino acids. Germline V CDR1 and CDR2: MNHNS, SASEGT. Trimming pared 6 bases from V and 2 bases from J, leaving 16 bases between. The TCR comes from a man younger than 45 in good health. The chain links TRBV6-1 to TRBJ1-2, with D maybe TRBD1 (6 bases). Sequencing was carried out using central memory CD4+ T cells from blood. The CDR3 here is CASRYIATGNYGYTF. The CDR3 region has the DNA TGTGCCAGCAGGTATATCGCCACAGGGAACTATGGCTACACCTTC.